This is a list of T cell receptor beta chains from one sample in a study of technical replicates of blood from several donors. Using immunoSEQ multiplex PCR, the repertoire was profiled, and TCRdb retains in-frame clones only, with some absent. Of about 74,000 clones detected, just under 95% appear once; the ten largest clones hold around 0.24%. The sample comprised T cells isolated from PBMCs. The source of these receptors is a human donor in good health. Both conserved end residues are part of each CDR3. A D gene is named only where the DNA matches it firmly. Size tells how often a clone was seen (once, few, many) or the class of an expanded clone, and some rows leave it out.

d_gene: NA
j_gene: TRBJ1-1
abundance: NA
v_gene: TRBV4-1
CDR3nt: TGCGCCAGCAGCCTCCCTGACAGGCTCCTCAACACTGAAGCTTTCTTT
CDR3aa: CASSLPDRLLNTEAFF

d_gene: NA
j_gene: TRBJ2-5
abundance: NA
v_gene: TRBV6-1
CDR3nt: TGTGCCAGCCTAATATGGGGGGTAGAAGAGACCCAGTACTTC
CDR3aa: CASLIWGVEETQYF

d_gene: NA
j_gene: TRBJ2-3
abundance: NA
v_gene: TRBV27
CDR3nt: TGTGCCACCAAAGGGGGTACGCAGTATTTT
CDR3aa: CATKGGTQYF

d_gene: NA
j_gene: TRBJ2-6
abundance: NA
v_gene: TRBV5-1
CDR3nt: TGCGCCAGCACCCGGTCCCCAAAACTCTCTGGGGCCAACGTCCTGACTTTC
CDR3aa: CASTRSPKLSGANVLTF

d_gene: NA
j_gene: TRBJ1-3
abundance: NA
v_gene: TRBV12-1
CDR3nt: TGTGCCAGCAGCTTTGTTCGAGGTTCGGGAAACACCATATATTTT
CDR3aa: CASSFVRGSGNTIYF

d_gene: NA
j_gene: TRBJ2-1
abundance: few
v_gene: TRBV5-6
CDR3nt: TGTGCCAGCAGCTTGAGGCAGGGTCATGTTGAGCAGTTCTTC
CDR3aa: CASSLRQGHVEQFF

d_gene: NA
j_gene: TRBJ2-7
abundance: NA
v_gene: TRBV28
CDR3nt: TGTGCCAGCAGTTTGTTTGTGGGGCCAGCGCCCGAGCAGTACTTC
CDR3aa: CASSLFVGPAPEQYF

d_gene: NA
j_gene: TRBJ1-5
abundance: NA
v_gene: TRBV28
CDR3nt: TGTGCCGCCGAACCGTTCGTCAGTAGCAATCAGCCCCAGCATTTT
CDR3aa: CAAEPFVSSNQPQHF

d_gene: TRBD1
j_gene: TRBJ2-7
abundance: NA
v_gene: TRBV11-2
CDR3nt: TGTGCCAGCAGTACCCGGCCACTCGGACAGGGCCACTACGAGCAGTACTTC
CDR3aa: CASSTRPLGQGHYEQYF

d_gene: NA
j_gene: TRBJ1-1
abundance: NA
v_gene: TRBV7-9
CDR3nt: TGTGCCAGCAGCTTATCAGGGAGGGGCGACACTGAAGCTTTCTTT
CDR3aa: CASSLSGRGDTEAFF

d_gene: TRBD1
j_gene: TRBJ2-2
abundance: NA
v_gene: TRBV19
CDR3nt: TGTGCCAGTAGCTACCATGGGGACAGGGGCCACTACCGGTGGGAGCTGTTTTTT
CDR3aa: CASSYHGDRGHYRWELFF

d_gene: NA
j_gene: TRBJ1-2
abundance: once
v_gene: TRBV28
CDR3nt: TGTGCCAGCAGTTTAACACAGGGAGCCTATGGCTACACCTTC
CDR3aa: CASSLTQGAYGYTF

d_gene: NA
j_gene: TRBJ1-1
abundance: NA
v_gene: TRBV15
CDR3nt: TGTGCCACCAGCAGAGCAGAGGCAGGGGATTTGGACACTGAAGCTTTCTTT
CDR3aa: CATSRAEAGDLDTEAFF

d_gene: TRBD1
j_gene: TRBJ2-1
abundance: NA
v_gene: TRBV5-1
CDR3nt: TGCGCCAGCAGGCCGACAGGGGGCCCCTACAATGAGCAGTTCTTC
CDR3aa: CASRPTGGPYNEQFF

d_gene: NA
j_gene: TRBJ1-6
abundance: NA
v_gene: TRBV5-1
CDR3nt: TGCGCCAGCAGCTTGGGTGACAGTAATTCACCCCTCCACTTT
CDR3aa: CASSLGDSNSPLHF

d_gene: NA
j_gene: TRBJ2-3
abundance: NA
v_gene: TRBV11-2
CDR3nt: TGTGCCAGCAGCTTAGACAGGGAAGCTACGCAGTATTTT
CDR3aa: CASSLDREATQYF

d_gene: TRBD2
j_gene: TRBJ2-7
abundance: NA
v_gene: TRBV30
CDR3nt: TGTGCCTGGAGTGTTTCTAGCGGGGGCCCCTACGAGCAGTACTTC
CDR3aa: CAWSVSSGGPYEQYF

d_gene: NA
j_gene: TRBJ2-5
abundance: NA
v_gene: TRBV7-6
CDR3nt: TGTGCCAGCAGCGCATTAGTCACAGAGACCCAGTACTTC
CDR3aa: CASSALVTETQYF

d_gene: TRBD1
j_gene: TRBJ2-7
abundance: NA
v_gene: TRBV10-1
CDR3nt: TGCGCCAGCAGTTGGACAGGGTCGTACGAGCAGTACTTC
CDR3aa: CASSWTGSYEQYF

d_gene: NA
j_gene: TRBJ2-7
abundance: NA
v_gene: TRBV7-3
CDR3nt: TGTGCCAGCAGCTTGGGGCCAGGGTCCTACGAGCAGTACTTC
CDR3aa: CASSLGPGSYEQYF

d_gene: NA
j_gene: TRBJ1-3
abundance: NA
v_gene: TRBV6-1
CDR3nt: TGTGCCAGCAATGAGAGGGGAGGGGGAGGCTCTGGAAACACCATATATTTT
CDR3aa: CASNERGGGGSGNTIYF

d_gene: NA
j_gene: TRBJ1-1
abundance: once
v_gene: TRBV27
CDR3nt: TGTGCCAGCACAGCGGTTGGGTTATACACTGAAGCTTTCTTT
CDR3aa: CASTAVGLYTEAFF

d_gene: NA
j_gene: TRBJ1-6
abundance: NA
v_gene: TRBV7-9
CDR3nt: TGTGCCAGCAGCTTTCAGGACTATAATTCACCCCTCCACTTT
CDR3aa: CASSFQDYNSPLHF

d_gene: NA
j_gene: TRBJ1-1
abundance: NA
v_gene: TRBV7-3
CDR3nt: TGTGCCAGCAGACGGACAGCCCTGAACACTGAAGCTTTCTTT
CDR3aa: CASRRTALNTEAFF

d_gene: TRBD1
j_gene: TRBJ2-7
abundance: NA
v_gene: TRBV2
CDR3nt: TGTGCCAGCAAGTTCGGGACAGGGGCCTCCGAGCAGTACTTC
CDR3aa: CASKFGTGASEQYF

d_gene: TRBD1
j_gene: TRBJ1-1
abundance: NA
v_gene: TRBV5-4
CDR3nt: TGTGCCAGCAGCGTGGGCGACAGGGAAGGAATTGAAGCTTTCTTT
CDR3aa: CASSVGDREGIEAFF

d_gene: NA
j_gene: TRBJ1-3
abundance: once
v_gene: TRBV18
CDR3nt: TGTGCCAGCTCAGGGCAGTCCGGAAACACCATATATTTT
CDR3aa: CASSGQSGNTIYF

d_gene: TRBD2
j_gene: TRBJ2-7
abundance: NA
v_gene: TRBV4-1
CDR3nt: TGCGCCAGCGGGAGGACTAGCGACTCCTACGAGCAGTACTTC
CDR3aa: CASGRTSDSYEQYF